The 18 T cell receptor beta chains given below trace back to one sample, sequenced in a study of blood T cell repertoires in COVID-19. The protocol was immunoSEQ multiplex PCR, while the TCRdb copy is restricted to in-frame clones and leaves out a portion. The sample yields about 140,000 clones, over 60% seen once. Sample: PBMCs or T cells enriched from blood (not recorded which). Every receptor here comes from a woman between 50 and 59 years old who had recovered from COVID-19.

The rearrangement links TRBV4-1 to TRBJ2-1, with 8 bases that match TRBD2. Germline lookup yields CDR1 MGHRA and CDR2 YSYEKL. V shed 1 base and J 7 bases; nucleotides not matched to a gene: 9. This CDR3 comprises 16 residues. The CDR3 is CASSQVRGAAGNEQFF. The CDR3 DNA sequence: TGCGCCAGCAGCCAAGTGCGGGGGGCGGCCGGGAATGAGCAGTTCTTC.

The chain employs TRBV5-5 and TRBJ1-5; 7 bases align to TRBD1. V lost 4 bases to trimming and J lost 4 bases; unmatched junction nucleotides: 2. This CDR3 comprises 13 residues. Germline values: CDR1 SGHKS, CDR2 YYEKEE (reference sequence). This CDR3 reads CASSRQGNQPQHF. The CDR3 DNA reads as TGTGCCAGCAGCCGACAGGGTAATCAGCCCCAGCATTTT.

This clone was found a few times. The chain recombines TRBV5-1 with TRBJ1-4, with 8 bases aligning to TRBD1. The germline gives CDR1 SGHRS, CDR2 YFSETQ. This CDR3 region has 15 residues. After removal of 4 bases from V and 5 bases from J, the junction contained 7 bases not matched to a gene. This CDR3 is CASSPNRGGNEKLFF. The CDR3 DNA reads TGCGCCAGCAGCCCAAACAGGGGGGGAAATGAAAAACTGTTTTTT.

This clone has only one observation. This chain connects TRBV27 to TRBJ1-2; perhaps TRBD1 as D (5 bases). This CDR3 contains 13 residues. The germline V and J ends were trimmed by 8 bases and 10 bases, with 20 bases remaining between them. Germline V gives CDR1 MNHEY, CDR2 SMNVEV (reference sequence). The CDR3 nucleotides read TGTGCCAGCGGGGCCCTCAGAGGAAGTCTCTACACCTTC. Translated, it gives CASGALRGSLYTF.

CDR3 nucleotides: TGTGCCAGCAGCGAGCCTTGGGAGACCCAGTACTTC. Translated, it gives CASSEPWETQYF. This chain uses TRBV7-9 with TRBJ2-5; D not resolved. Trimming took 5 bases from V and 5 from J, leaving 9 bases between them. Germline CDR1 reads SEHNR; CDR2 reads FQNEAQ (reference sequence). CDR3 length: 12 residues.

V and J are TRBV7-2 and TRBJ2-2; 10 bases line up with TRBD1. Germline V lookup: CDR1 SGHTA, CDR2 FQGNSA. CDR3 length equals 15 residues. The V gene end was trimmed by 5 bases and the J gene end by 5 bases; junction bases not matched to a gene: 5. CDR3 sequence reads: CASSRTGGITGELFF. CDR3 sequence (DNA): TGTGCCAGCAGCCGGACAGGGGGGATTACCGGGGAGCTGTTTTTT. Full variable domain (remainder filled in from reference TRBV7-2 and TRBJ2-2): GAGVSQSPSNKVTEKGKDVELRCDPISGHTALYWYRQSLGQGLEFLIYFQGNSAPDKSGLPSDRFSAERTGGSVSTLTIQRTQQEDSAVYLCASSRTGGITGELFFGEGSRLTVL.

The chain employs TRBV13 and TRBJ2-1; 10 nucleotides agree with TRBD2. The CDR3 has 17 amino acids. J was trimmed by 6 bases and V by 3 bases; bases with no gene match: 11. Germline V gene data show CDR1 as PRHDT and CDR2 as FYEKMQ (reference sequence). The CDR3 nucleotides read TGTGCCAGCAGCTTGTCTAGCGGGAGAACCTCAACCAATGAGCAGTTCTTC. Translation: CASSLSSGRTSTNEQFF.

V and J are TRBV19 and TRBJ1-2; a weak D match, TRBD1 (5 bases). CDR3 length equals 13 residues. Trimming took off 8 bases at V and 3 bases at J, with 13 bases between the two ends. Germline V gene data show CDR1 as LNHDA and CDR2 as SQIVND (reference sequence). The CDR3 protein is CASGGKGDYGYTF. In DNA, the CDR3 is TGTGCCAGTGGAGGGAAAGGGGACTATGGCTACACCTTC.

The chain joins TRBV23-1 to TRBJ1-5; D remains unclear. Being an ORF, TRBV23-1 has a function that is uncertain. The ends were cut back, 0 bases at V and 0 bases at J, with 6 bases in the middle. The CDR3 runs to 15 residues. The CDR3 nucleotides read TGCGCCAGCAGTCAATCGCGAGGTAGCAATCAGCCCCAGCATTTT. Translating gives CASSQSRGSNQPQHF.

This clone was recorded a few times. The chain is built from TRBV5-1 and TRBJ1-1; 11 bases map to TRBD1. Germline V gene data show CDR1 as SGHRS and CDR2 as YFSETQ. The CDR3 has 14 amino acids. Trimming cost V 4 bases and J 3 bases; bases outside gene matches: 2. CDR3 region: CASSRGQGDTEAFF. CDR3 DNA: TGCGCCAGCAGCCGGGGACAGGGGGACACTGAAGCTTTCTTT. The entire variable domain, with the rest obtained from reference TRBV5-1 and TRBJ1-1, is as follows: KAGVTQTPRYLIKTRGQQVTLSCSPISGHRSVSWYQQTPGQGLQFLFEYFSETQRNKGNFPGRFSGRQFSNSRSEMNVSTLELGDSALYLCASSRGQGDTEAFFGQGTRLTVV.

The chain recombines TRBV4-1 with TRBJ2-7, with a weak D call TRBD2 (5 bases). The CDR3 loop spans 14 amino acids. CDR1 is MGHRA, CDR2 YSYEKL, per germline. V was pared by 3 bases and J by 7 bases, with 16 bases between. In nucleotides, the CDR3 is TGCGCCAGCAGCCAGAAGGTCGGAACGGGGGAGCAGTACTTC. It encodes CASSQKVGTGEQYF.

This chain links TRBV20-1 with TRBJ2-7; D is perhaps TRBD2 (5 bases). Trimming shortened V by 5 bases and J by 7 bases, and 12 bases separated the two germline ends. This CDR3 spans 11 amino acids. Germline CDR1 and CDR2: DFQATT and SNEGSKA (reference sequence). CDR3 residues: CSAPRVGEQYF. DNA for the CDR3: TGCAGTGCTCCGAGGGTGGGTGAGCAGTACTTC.

The rearrangement uses TRBV7-2 and TRBJ2-1, with D maybe TRBD1 (5 bases). The CDR3 contains 13 residues. Germline CDR1 and CDR2: SGHTA and FQGNSA. V lost 2 bases and J 9 bases, leaving 11 bases between the germline ends. CDR3 in amino acids: CASSLKGAPEQFF. Written as DNA, the CDR3 is TGTGCCAGCAGCTTAAAAGGGGCACCTGAGCAGTTCTTC. The full variable domain, completed using reference TRBV7-2 and TRBJ2-1, is GAGVSQSPSNKVTEKGKDVELRCDPISGHTALYWYRQSLGQGLEFLIYFQGNSAPDKSGLPSDRFSAERTGGSVSTLTIQRTQQEDSAVYLCASSLKGAPEQFFGPGTRLTVL.

The CDR3 region has the DNA TGTGCCAGTAGTTGGGACATGCCTAATGAAAAACTGTTTTTT. Translated: CASSWDMPNEKLFF. This chain joins TRBV19 and TRBJ1-4; a weak D match, TRBD1 (6 bases). This CDR3 spans 14 amino acids. Germline lookup yields CDR1 LNHDA and CDR2 SQIVND (reference sequence). V lost 5 bases and J 3 bases, leaving 10 bases between the germline ends.

This clone has a handful of counts. The V and J genes are TRBV6-5 and TRBJ1-1; D not resolved. Trimming took 4 bases from V and 8 from J, leaving 8 bases between them. CDR3 length: 11 residues. Per germline, CDR1 MNHEY and CDR2 SVGAGI. CDR3 amino acids: CASSWAGEAFF. As DNA, the CDR3 is TGTGCCAGCAGTTGGGCGGGGGAAGCTTTCTTT.

The rearrangement links TRBV4-1 to TRBJ1-1; D gene ambiguous. The CDR3 loop spans 14 amino acids. The V end was cut by 3 bases, the J end by 1 base, with 9 bases between. Germline-derived CDR1 and CDR2 are MGHRA and YSYEKL. Here the CDR3 reads CASSHPSRNTEAFF. Written as DNA, the CDR3 is TGCGCCAGCAGCCATCCCTCCCGGAACACTGAAGCTTTCTTT.

The table lists this clone with a few counts. In DNA, the CDR3 is TGTGCCAGCAGACCTCGGACAGGGCCGAACACTGAAGCTTTCTTT. It yields the protein CASRPRTGPNTEAFF. This chain links TRBV9 with TRBJ1-1; 8 bases align to TRBD1. There are 15 residues in the CDR3. The germline gives CDR1 SGDLS, CDR2 YYNGEE. The trim removed 5 bases at V and 1 base at J, leaving 7 bases unmatched.

The rearrangement links TRBV5-4 to TRBJ2-4, with D maybe TRBD2 (6 bases). V shed 4 bases and J shed 0 bases, with 14 bases lying between them. There are 16 residues in the CDR3. Germline values: CDR1 SGHNT, CDR2 YYREEE (reference sequence). CDR3 sequence: CASSPYGGLAKNIQYF. The CDR3 coding sequence is TGTGCCAGCAGCCCCTACGGGGGACTAGCCAAAAACATTCAGTACTTC.